This T cell receptor (beta chain) was profiled in a study of patients and donors after allogeneic stem cell transplantation. This clonotype was observed many times. Losses at the gene ends were 2 bases for V and 2 bases for J; bases not matched to a gene: 11. From germline, CDR1 is GTSNPN and CDR2 SVGIG (reference sequence). The CDR3 length is 16 residues. TCRdb redid the calling of the RT-PCR reads with MiXCR, one entry per CDR3 protein. The sample records tens of thousands of distinct CDR3 sequences, roughly 5.2% being singletons. The sequence derives from a human donor who was either an allogeneic HSCT recipient or a stem cell or donor lymphocyte infusion donor (not recorded which). It is not recorded whose cells these are; they may come from a transplant donor. Specimen: blood, either unsorted or a sorted T cell fraction (not recorded which). V usage is TRBV30 and J usage is TRBJ2-7, with TRBD2 identical over 8 bases. CDR3 coding DNA: TGTGCCTGGAGTATTTTACAAGCGGGAGAGGCCTACGAGCAGTACTTC. This translates into CAWSILQAGEAYEQYF. Full variable domain (remainder filled in from reference TRBV30 and TRBJ2-7): SQTIHQWPATLVQPVGSPLSLECTVEGTSNPNLYWYRQAAGRGLQLLFYSVGIGQISSEVPQNLSASRPQDRQFILSSKKLLLSDSGFYLCAWSILQAGEAYEQYFGPGTRLTVT.